This T cell receptor beta chain was observed in a study of T cells in Graves' hyperthyroidism and ophthalmopathy. Overall study findings and caveats: Most clonotypes expanded in thyroid above 0.001 were likewise present in blood.

The source material, RNA transcripts, was used to amplify TCR beta CDR3 regions. A first-round RT-PCR of the TCR CDR3 used the HTBI primer set. TCRdb redid the calling of the multiplex PCR reads with MiXCR, one entry per CDR3 protein. The table has roughly 840,000 distinct CDR3 sequences, 35% to 45% seen once. Concerning this clonotype itself: The antigen is undetermined.

Trimming took off 6 bases at V and 6 bases at J, with 11 bases between the two ends. This CDR3 is 12 amino acids long. Germline CDR1 SEHNR, CDR2 FQNEAQ (reference sequence). The TCR originated in a man in his late teens or twenties with Graves' hyperthyroidism. The rearrangement uses TRBV7-9 and TRBJ1-2, with a weak D call TRBD1 (5 bases). The material sequenced was blood. CDR3 sequence: CASRGTVHGYTF. The CDR3 bases are TGTGCCAGCAGAGGGACGGTTCATGGCTACACCTTC.